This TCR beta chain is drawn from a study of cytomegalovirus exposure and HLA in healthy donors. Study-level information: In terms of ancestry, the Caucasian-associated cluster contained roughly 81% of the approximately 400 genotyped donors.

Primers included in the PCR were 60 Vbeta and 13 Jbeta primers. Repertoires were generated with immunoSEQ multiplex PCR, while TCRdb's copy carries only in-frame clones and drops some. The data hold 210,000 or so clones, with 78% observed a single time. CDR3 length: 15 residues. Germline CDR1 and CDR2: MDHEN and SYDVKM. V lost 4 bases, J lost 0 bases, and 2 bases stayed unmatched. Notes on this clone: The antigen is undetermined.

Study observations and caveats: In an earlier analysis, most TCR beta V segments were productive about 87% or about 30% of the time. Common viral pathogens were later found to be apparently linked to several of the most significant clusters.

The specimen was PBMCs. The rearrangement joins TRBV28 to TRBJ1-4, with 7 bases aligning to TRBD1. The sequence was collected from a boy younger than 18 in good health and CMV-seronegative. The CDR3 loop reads CASSSQGATNEKLFF. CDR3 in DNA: TGTGCCAGCAGTTCGCAGGGGGCAACTAATGAAAAACTGTTTTTT.